This TCR beta chain originates from a study of T cells in localized non-small cell lung cancer. This CDR3 region has 15 residues. Germline CDR1 and CDR2: LNHDA and SQIVND (reference sequence). With 5 bases removed from V and 4 bases from J, the gap between germline ends came to 15 bases. The protocol was immunoSEQ multiplex PCR, while the TCRdb copy is restricted to in-frame clones and leaves out a portion. The sample holds about 40,000 clones, 70% to 90% seen once. This clone was picked up one time. The V call is TRBV19, the J call TRBJ2-1; D is ambiguous. Sequencing was performed on peripheral blood, taken before any cancer treatment. The sequence came from a man aged 18 to 50 with stage I lung adenocarcinoma. The CDR3 DNA reads TGTGCCAGTAGTCGTGATTTCGACATATACAATGAGCAGTTCTTC. Translating it yields CASSRDFDIYNEQFF.